The present entry profiles one T cell receptor (beta chain) with its context. Germline V gives CDR1 KGHSH, CDR2 LQKENI. The V end was cut by 3 bases, the J end by 3 bases, with 8 bases between. The CDR3 is 13 residues long. It was with a sample-barcoded 5' primer and a J-beta primer mix that a second PCR of roughly 6 to 11 cycles was run. TCRdb ran MiXCR on the 5' RACE reads and lists one entry per CDR3 protein. The data show roughly 800,000 distinct CDR3 sequences, 53% seen once. The data stem from a study of blood T cells in healthy people across ages. The J gene is TRBJ1-2, the V gene TRBV18; D remains ambiguous. This receptor was identified in a man of 80 years or more in good health. Sequenced sample: blood. The CDR3 here is CASSPSADYGYTF. The CDR3, as DNA: TGTGCCAGCTCACCCTCAGCAGACTATGGCTACACCTTC.